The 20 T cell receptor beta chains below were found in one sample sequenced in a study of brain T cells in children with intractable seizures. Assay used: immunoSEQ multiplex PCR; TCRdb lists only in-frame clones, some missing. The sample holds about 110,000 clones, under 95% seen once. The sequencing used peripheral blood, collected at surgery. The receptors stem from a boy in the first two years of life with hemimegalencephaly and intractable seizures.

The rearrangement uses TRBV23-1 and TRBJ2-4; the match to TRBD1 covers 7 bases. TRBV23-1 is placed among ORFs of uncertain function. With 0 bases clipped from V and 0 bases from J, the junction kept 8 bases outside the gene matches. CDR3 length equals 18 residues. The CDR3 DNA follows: TGCGCCAGCAGTCAATCGTTCCAAGGGGGCCTAGCCAAAAACATTCAGTACTTC. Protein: CASSQSFQGGLAKNIQYF.

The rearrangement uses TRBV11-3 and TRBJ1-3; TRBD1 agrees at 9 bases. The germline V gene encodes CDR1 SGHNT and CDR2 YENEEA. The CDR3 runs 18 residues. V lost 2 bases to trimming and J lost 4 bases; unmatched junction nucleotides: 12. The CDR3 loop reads CASSLRLEDRGKGNTIYF. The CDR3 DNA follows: TGTGCCAGCAGCTTAAGACTTGAGGACAGGGGAAAGGGAAACACCATATATTTT.

The CDR3 sequence is CASSPRANYEQYF. In DNA, the CDR3 is TGTGCCAGCAGTCCCAGGGCCAACTACGAGCAGTACTTC. The V and J genes are TRBV27 and TRBJ2-7; TRBD1 might be the D (5 bases). The V end lost 5 bases, the J end lost 3 bases, and 11 bases lay between the germline ends. The CDR3 runs to 13 residues. Germline-derived CDR1 and CDR2 are MNHEY and SMNVEV (reference sequence).

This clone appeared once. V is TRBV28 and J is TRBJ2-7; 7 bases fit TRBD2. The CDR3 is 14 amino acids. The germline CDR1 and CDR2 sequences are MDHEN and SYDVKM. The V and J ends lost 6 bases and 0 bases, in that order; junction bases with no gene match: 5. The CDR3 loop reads CASSTGTTSYEQYF. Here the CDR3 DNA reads TGTGCCAGCAGCACCGGGACTACCTCCTACGAGCAGTACTTC.

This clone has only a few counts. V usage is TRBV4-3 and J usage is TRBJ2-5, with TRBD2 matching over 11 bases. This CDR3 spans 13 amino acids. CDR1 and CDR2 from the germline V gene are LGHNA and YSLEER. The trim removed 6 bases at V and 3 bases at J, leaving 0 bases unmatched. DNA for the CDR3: TGCGCCAGCAGACTAGCGGGAGAAGAGACCCAGTACTTC. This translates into CASRLAGEETQYF.

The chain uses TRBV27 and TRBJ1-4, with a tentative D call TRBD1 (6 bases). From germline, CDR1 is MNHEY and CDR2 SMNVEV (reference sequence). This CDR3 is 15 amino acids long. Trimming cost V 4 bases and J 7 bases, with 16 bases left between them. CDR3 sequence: CASSSPTGGSEKLFF. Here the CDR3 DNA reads TGTGCCAGCAGTTCCCCGACAGGAGGGAGTGAAAAACTGTTTTTT.

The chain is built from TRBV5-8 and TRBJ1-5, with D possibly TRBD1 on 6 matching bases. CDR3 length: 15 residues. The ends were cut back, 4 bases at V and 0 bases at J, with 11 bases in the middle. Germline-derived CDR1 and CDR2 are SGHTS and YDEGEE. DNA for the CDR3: TGTGCCAGCAGCCCCGGGACATCTAGCAATCAGCCCCAGCATTTT. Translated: CASSPGTSSNQPQHF.

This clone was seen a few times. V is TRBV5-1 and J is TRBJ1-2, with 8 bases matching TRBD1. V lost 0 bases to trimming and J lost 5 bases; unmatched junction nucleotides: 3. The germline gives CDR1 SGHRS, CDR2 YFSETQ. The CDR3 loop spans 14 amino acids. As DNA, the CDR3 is TGCGCCAGCAGCTTGGGACAGGGGAGATATGGCTACACCTTC. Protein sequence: CASSLGQGRYGYTF.

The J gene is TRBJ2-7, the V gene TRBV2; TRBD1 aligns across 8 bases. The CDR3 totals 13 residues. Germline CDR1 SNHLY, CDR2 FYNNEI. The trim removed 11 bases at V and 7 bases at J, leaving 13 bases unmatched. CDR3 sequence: CASRDRTLGEQYF. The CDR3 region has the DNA TGTGCCTCCCGGGACAGGACCCTGGGGGAGCAGTACTTC. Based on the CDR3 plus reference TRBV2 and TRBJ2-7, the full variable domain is EPEVTQTPSHQVTQMGQEVILRCVPISNHLYFYWYRQILGQKVEFLVSFYNNEISEKSEIFDDQFSVERPDGSNFTLKIRSTKLEDSAMYFCASRDRTLGEQYFGPGTRLTVT.

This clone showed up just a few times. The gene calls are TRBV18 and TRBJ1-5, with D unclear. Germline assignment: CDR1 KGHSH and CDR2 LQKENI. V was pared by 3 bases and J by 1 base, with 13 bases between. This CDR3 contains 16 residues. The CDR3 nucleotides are TGTGCCAGCTCACCTTCGGTCCGGGCCAGCAATCAGCCCCAGCATTTT. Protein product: CASSPSVRASNQPQHF.

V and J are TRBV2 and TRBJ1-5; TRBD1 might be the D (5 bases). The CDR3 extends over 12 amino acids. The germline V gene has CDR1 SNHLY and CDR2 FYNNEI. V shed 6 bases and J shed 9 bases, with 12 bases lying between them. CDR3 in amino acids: CASSAGLRPQHF. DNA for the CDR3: TGTGCCAGCAGCGCGGGACTGCGGCCCCAGCATTTT.

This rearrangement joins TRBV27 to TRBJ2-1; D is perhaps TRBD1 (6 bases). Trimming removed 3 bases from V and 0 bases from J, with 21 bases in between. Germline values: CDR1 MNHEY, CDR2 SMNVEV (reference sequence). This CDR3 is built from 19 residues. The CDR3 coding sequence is TGTGCCAGCAGTTTGGAGGCAGGGGCCAACTACGTCTCCTACAATGAGCAGTTCTTC. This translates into CASSLEAGANYVSYNEQFF.

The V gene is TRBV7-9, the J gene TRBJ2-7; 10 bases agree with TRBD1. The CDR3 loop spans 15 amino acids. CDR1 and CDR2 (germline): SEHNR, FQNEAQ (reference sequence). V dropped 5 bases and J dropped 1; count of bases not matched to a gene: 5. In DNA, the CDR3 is TGTGCCAGCAGCCTTAGACAGGGGGCGTCCTACGAGCAGTACTTC. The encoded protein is CASSLRQGASYEQYF.

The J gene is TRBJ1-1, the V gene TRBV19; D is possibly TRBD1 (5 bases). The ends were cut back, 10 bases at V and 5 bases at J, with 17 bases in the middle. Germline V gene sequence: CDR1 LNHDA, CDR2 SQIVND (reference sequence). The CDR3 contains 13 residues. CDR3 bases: TGTGCCACCCGGGGCAAGGGATGGACTGAAGCTTTCTTT. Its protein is CATRGKGWTEAFF.

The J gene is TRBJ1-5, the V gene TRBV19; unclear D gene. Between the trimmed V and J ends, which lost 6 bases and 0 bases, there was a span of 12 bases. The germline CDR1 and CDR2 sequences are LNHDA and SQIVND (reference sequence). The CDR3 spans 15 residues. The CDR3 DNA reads TGTGCCAGTAGGGCAGGCACTATTAGCAATCAGCCCCAGCATTTT. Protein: CASRAGTISNQPQHF.

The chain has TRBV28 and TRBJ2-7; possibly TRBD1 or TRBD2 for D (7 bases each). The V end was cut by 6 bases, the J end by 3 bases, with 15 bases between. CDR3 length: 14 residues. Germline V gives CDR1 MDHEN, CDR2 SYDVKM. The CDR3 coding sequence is TGTGCCAGCAGGGGCGGGGGACAGAGCTACGAGCAGTACTTC. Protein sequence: CASRGGGQSYEQYF.

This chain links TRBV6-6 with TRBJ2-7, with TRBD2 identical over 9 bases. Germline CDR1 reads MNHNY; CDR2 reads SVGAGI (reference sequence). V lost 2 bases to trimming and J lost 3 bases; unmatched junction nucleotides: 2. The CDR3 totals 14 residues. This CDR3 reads CASSYPSGVYEQYF. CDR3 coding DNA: TGTGCCAGCAGTTACCCTAGCGGGGTCTACGAGCAGTACTTC.

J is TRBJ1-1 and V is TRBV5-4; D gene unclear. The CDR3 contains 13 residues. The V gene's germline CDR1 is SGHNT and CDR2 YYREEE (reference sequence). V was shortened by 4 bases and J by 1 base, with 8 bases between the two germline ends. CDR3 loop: CASSDRGNTEAFF. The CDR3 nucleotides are TGTGCCAGCAGCGATCGGGGGAACACTGAAGCTTTCTTT.

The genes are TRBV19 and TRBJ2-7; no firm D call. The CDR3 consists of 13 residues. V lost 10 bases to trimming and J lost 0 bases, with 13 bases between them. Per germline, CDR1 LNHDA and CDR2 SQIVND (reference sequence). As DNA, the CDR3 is TGTGCCACTAAAGGAGCGCCCTCCTACGAGCAGTACTTC. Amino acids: CATKGAPSYEQYF.

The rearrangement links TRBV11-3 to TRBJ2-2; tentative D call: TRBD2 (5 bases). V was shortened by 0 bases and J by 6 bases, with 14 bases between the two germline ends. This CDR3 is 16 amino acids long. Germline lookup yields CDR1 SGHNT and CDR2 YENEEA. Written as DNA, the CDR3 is TGTGCCAGCAGCTTAGAAGGCTGGGGAGCTGCCGGGGAGCTGTTTTTT. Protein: CASSLEGWGAAGELFF.